This T cell receptor beta chain was retrieved from a study of blood T cell repertoires in COVID-19. This CDR3 is built from 15 residues. Germline CDR1 and CDR2: SGHRS and YFSETQ. V shed 1 base and J shed 2 bases, with 10 bases lying between them. Using immunoSEQ multiplex PCR, the repertoire was profiled, and TCRdb retains in-frame clones only, with some absent. Found here are about 220,000 clones, around 86% of them singletons; the top ten hold more than 3.5%. J is TRBJ1-5 and V is TRBV5-1; D unresolved. What was sequenced was PBMCs or T cells enriched from blood (not recorded which). This TCR was recovered from a woman aged 40-49 years with acute COVID-19. CDR3 loop: CASSLNSGGNQPQHF. CDR3 DNA sequence: TGCGCCAGCAGCTTGAATTCCGGGGGCAATCAGCCCCAGCATTTT.